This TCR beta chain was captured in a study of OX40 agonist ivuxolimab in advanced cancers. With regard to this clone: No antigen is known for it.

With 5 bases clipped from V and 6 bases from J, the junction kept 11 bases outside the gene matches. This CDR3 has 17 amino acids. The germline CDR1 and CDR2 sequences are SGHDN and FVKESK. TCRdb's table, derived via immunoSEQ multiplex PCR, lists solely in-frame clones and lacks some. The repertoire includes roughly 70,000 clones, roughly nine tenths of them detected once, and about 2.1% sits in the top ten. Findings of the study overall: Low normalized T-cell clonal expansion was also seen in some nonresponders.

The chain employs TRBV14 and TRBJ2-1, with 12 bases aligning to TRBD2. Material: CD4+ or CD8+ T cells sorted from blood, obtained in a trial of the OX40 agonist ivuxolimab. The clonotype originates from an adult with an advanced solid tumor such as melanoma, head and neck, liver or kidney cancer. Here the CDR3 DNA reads TGTGCCAGCAGCGGACACCTAGCGGGAGGGCGGAGCAATGAGCAGTTCTTC. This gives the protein CASSGHLAGGRSNEQFF.